This entry lists 28 T cell receptor beta chains sequenced from one sample in a study of cytotoxic CD8 clonotypes in ibrutinib-treated CLL. Produced via immunoSEQ multiplex PCR; TCRdb's table is partial and in-frame only. The sample carries 110,000 to 150,000 clones, around 77% recorded once. The starting material was PBMCs, obtained after 12 months of ibrutinib treatment. All receptors come from a human donor with chronic lymphocytic leukemia.

The V call is TRBV5-1, the J call TRBJ2-2, with a tentative D call TRBD2 (6 bases). Germline assignment: CDR1 SGHRS and CDR2 YFSETQ. The CDR3 is 12 amino acids. Trimming cost V 7 bases and J 8 bases, with 12 bases left between them. The CDR3 region has the DNA TGCGCCAGCGGAGGGGATTGGGGGGAGCTGTTTTTT. Encoded protein: CASGGDWGELFF.

V is TRBV30 and J is TRBJ1-1, with D perhaps TRBD1 (6 bases). The germline CDR1 and CDR2 sequences are GTSNPN and SVGIG (reference sequence). Trimming removed 4 bases at V and 4 bases at J, with 13 bases between. This CDR3 contains 13 residues. CDR3 protein: CAWKSTGGTEAFF. CDR3 nucleotide sequence: TGTGCCTGGAAGTCGACAGGAGGCACTGAAGCTTTCTTT.

V and J are TRBV19 and TRBJ2-3; D could derive from TRBD1 or TRBD2 (5 bases each). Deletions cut 5 bases from V and 9 bases from J, with 15 bases between. The length of the CDR3 is 13 residues. Per the germline V gene, CDR1 is LNHDA and CDR2 is SQIVND (reference sequence). CDR3 coding DNA: TGTGCCAGTAGTTTGCCCTCCGGGGCCACGCAGTATTTT. It codes for CASSLPSGATQYF.

This clone was recorded at least ten times. The chain uses TRBV5-6 and TRBJ2-7, with D possibly called TRBD1 or TRBD2 (5 bases each). The V gene's germline CDR1 is SGHDT and CDR2 YYEEEE. The V end was cut by 2 bases, the J end by 6 bases, with 21 bases between. The CDR3 is 16 residues long. CDR3 DNA: TGTGCCAGCAGCTTCTCGGGGCGGGCGTGGGCCTCCGAGCAGTACTTC. It translates to CASSFSGRAWASEQYF.

This chain connects TRBV29-1 to TRBJ2-7; TRBD1 aligns across 8 bases. Germline V gives CDR1 SQVTM, CDR2 ANQGSEA. V was clipped by 3 bases and J by 2 bases; unmatched bases: 9. This CDR3 contains 15 residues. CDR3: CSVDIQVTGAYEQYF. CDR3 bases: TGCAGCGTTGATATTCAAGTGACAGGGGCCTACGAGCAGTACTTC.

V usage is TRBV19 and J usage is TRBJ2-5; either TRBD1 or TRBD2 may fit D (5 bases each). Trimming shortened V by 10 bases and J by 1 base, and 19 bases separated the two germline ends. Germline V gene data show CDR1 as LNHDA and CDR2 as SQIVND (reference sequence). The CDR3 has 15 amino acids. CDR3: CANRGVRVPQETQYF. The CDR3 DNA reads TGTGCCAATAGAGGGGTCAGGGTGCCCCAAGAGACCCAGTACTTC. The full variable domain, completed using reference TRBV19 and TRBJ2-5, is DGGITQSPKYLFRKEGQNVTLSCEQNLNHDAMYWYRQDPGQGLRLIYYSQIVNDFQKGDIAEGYSVSREKKESFPLTVTSAQKNPTAFYLCANRGVRVPQETQYFGPGTRLLVL.

The chain is built from TRBV5-1 and TRBJ2-1; 10 nucleotides match TRBD1. This CDR3 is 13 amino acids long. J lost 14 bases, V lost 4 bases, and 9 bases had no gene match. Germline V CDR1 and CDR2: SGHRS, YFSETQ. The CDR3 DNA follows: TGCGCCAGCAGCCTCCGGGACAGGGGTGGGGAGTTCTTC. Its translation is CASSLRDRGGEFF.

This chain links TRBV29-1 with TRBJ2-1; no clear D gene. There are 14 residues in the CDR3. Trimming removed 4 bases at V and 3 bases at J, with 13 bases between. From germline, CDR1 is SQVTM and CDR2 ANQGSEA. CDR3 sequence reads: CSVGSTRRYNEQFF. CDR3 nucleotide sequence: TGCAGCGTTGGGTCGACCCGACGCTACAATGAGCAGTTCTTC.

This sequence joins TRBV7-2 and TRBJ2-3; 7 positions agree with TRBD2. Germline CDR1 is SGHTA and CDR2 is FQGNSA. This CDR3 has 16 residues. The V and J ends lost 1 base and 5 bases, in that order; junction bases with no gene match: 9. The chain's CDR3 is CASSLGLAVQIDTQYF. The CDR3 bases are TGTGCCAGCAGCTTAGGGCTAGCGGTACAGATAGATACGCAGTATTTT.

V gene TRBV5-6 combines with J gene TRBJ2-3; D not certain. Trimming left V 4 bases short and J 5 bases short, with 8 bases between. There are 12 residues in the CDR3. Germline CDR1 and CDR2: SGHDT and YYEEEE. CDR3: CASSKWVDTQYF. For the CDR3, the DNA is TGTGCCAGCAGCAAGTGGGTAGATACGCAGTATTTT. Variable domain in full (rest from reference TRBV5-6 and TRBJ2-3): DAGVTQSPTHLIKTRGQQVTLRCSPKSGHDTVSWYQQALGQGPQFIFQYYEEEERQRGNFPDRFSGHQFPNYSSELNVNALLLGDSALYLCASSKWVDTQYFGPGTRLTVL.

The chain recombines TRBV13 with TRBJ2-1; D perhaps matches TRBD2 (5 bases). The germline V and J ends were trimmed by 8 bases and 9 bases, with 14 bases remaining between them. The CDR3 length is 12 residues. Germline CDR1 reads PRHDT; CDR2 reads FYEKMQ (reference sequence). Written as DNA, the CDR3 is TGTGCCAGCTCGGGGTCGAAGGTTGAGCAGTTCTTC. It is translated as CASSGSKVEQFF.

The gene calls are TRBV28 and TRBJ2-3; TRBD2 is a possible D gene (7 bases). CDR3 size: 16 residues. Germline V gene lookup returns CDR1 MDHEN and CDR2 SYDVKM. The V and J ends lost 5 bases and 1 base respectively, with 16 bases between them. The DNA of the CDR3 is TGTGCCAGCAGTCTACGGGGGGCGCCGGGCACAGATACGCAGTATTTT. Amino acid sequence: CASSLRGAPGTDTQYF. Variable domain in full (rest from reference TRBV28 and TRBJ2-3): DVKVTQSSRYLVKRTGEKVFLECVQDMDHENMFWYRQDPGLGLRLIYFSYDVKMKEKGDIPEGYSVSREKKERFSLILESASTNQTSMYLCASSLRGAPGTDTQYFGPGTRLTVL.

V usage is TRBV4-2 and J usage is TRBJ2-1, with D possibly TRBD1 on 6 matching bases. CDR1 and CDR2 from the germline V gene are LGHNA and YNFKEQ. There are 13 residues in the CDR3. The V end was cut by 0 bases, the J end by 7 bases, with 7 bases between. The CDR3 region is CASSQDQGNEQFF. The DNA for the CDR3 is TGTGCCAGCAGCCAAGATCAGGGGAATGAGCAGTTCTTC.

This clone was seen a single time. The CDR3 is CASSEYNEQFF. The CDR3 DNA sequence: TGTGCCAGCAGCGAATACAATGAGCAGTTCTTC. The chain recombines TRBV9 with TRBJ2-1; the D is unclear. CDR1 is SGDLS and CDR2 is YYNGEE in the germline V gene. V lost 3 bases and J lost 4, with 2 bases in between. This CDR3 region has 11 residues.

The chain recombines TRBV7-6 with TRBJ1-5; 10 nucleotides align to TRBD1. Germline loops: CDR1 SGHVS, CDR2 FNYEAQ. The CDR3 is made up of 14 amino acids. After removal of 5 bases from V and 5 bases from J, the junction contained 3 bases not matched to a gene. Here the CDR3 reads CASSQGTGDQPQHF. DNA for the CDR3: TGTGCCAGCAGCCAAGGGACAGGGGATCAGCCCCAGCATTTT.

The rearrangement links TRBV11-2 to TRBJ2-7; 7 bases are a match to TRBD2. J gave up 2 bases and V 3 bases, and 4 bases lay outside the gene matches. CDR1 is SGHAT and CDR2 is FQNNGV in the germline V gene. The CDR3 loop spans 14 amino acids. The CDR3 here is CASSLGGTAYEQYF. CDR3 nucleotide sequence: TGTGCCAGCAGCTTGGGGGGGACGGCCTACGAGCAGTACTTC.

This clone was recorded once. This chain uses TRBV28 with TRBJ1-5; D gene unclear. Trimming shortened V by 6 bases and J by 0 bases, and 15 bases separated the two germline ends. This CDR3 has 16 residues. Germline V gene sequence: CDR1 MDHEN, CDR2 SYDVKM. In nucleotides, the CDR3 is TGTGCCAGCAGCCCGGGAGGGAGAGATAGCAATCAGCCCCAGCATTTT. Amino acids: CASSPGGRDSNQPQHF. The complete variable domain, with remaining parts taken from reference TRBV28 and TRBJ1-5, reads DVKVTQSSRYLVKRTGEKVFLECVQDMDHENMFWYRQDPGLGLRLIYFSYDVKMKEKGDIPEGYSVSREKKERFSLILESASTNQTSMYLCASSPGGRDSNQPQHFGDGTRLSIL.

The chain links TRBV5-4 to TRBJ1-2; D unclear. V dropped 0 bases and J dropped 4 bases, with 10 bases sitting between them. The CDR3 extends over 14 amino acids. CDR1 is SGHNT and CDR2 is YYREEE in the germline V gene (reference sequence). The CDR3 coding sequence is TGTGCCAGCAGCTTGGAACAAAATCCCTATGGCTACACCTTC. Amino acids: CASSLEQNPYGYTF.

This clone was seen only a few times. V is TRBV5-6 and J is TRBJ1-3; D call uncertain. CDR1 and CDR2 from the germline V gene are SGHDT and YYEEEE. V was cut by 2 bases and J by 5 bases, with 2 bases left in between. CDR3 length: 11 residues. The CDR3 protein is CASSFRNTIYF. The CDR3 DNA is TGTGCCAGCAGCTTCCGAAACACCATATATTTT.

The chain carries TRBV19 and TRBJ2-5; 7 positions match TRBD2. V trimming: 11 bases; J trimming: 0 bases; junction bases outside the gene matches: 9. CDR1 is LNHDA, CDR2 SQIVND, per germline (reference sequence). The CDR3 consists of 14 residues. CDR3 nucleotides: TGTGCCTCAAAGGGAGGGTGGAACCAAGAGACCCAGTACTTC. Translated: CASKGGWNQETQYF.

The chain combines TRBV30 with TRBJ2-5; 12 nucleotides align to TRBD2. Germline values: CDR1 GTSNPN, CDR2 SVGIG (reference sequence). The CDR3 sequence is 17 residues long. Losses at the gene ends were 0 bases for V and 1 base for J; bases not matched to a gene: 6. The CDR3 reads CAWSVLAGGRTQETQYF. The CDR3 nucleotides read TGTGCCTGGAGTGTACTAGCGGGGGGCCGGACCCAAGAGACCCAGTACTTC.

The chain employs TRBV19 and TRBJ1-2; D is uncertain. There are 12 residues in the CDR3. Trimming stripped 3 bases from V and 7 bases from J, with 9 bases between. The germline V gene encodes CDR1 LNHDA and CDR2 SQIVND (reference sequence). CDR3 nucleotide sequence: TGTGCCAGTAGTATTTCCCTGGCTGGCTACACCTTC. Encoded protein: CASSISLAGYTF.

A single count supports this clone. The V call is TRBV27, the J call TRBJ1-1; D is uncertain. Trimming stripped 4 bases from V and 4 bases from J, with 4 bases between. In germline, CDR1 is MNHEY, CDR2 SMNVEV (reference sequence). This CDR3 is built from 11 residues. CDR3 sequence (DNA): TGTGCCAGCAGTTGGGGCACTGAAGCTTTCTTT. Amino acid sequence: CASSWGTEAFF.

The chain links TRBV4-3 to TRBJ2-1; no firm D call. The CDR3 length is 13 residues. Trimming stripped 0 bases from V and 8 bases from J, with 8 bases between. CDR1 and CDR2 from the germline V gene are LGHNA and YSLEER. The CDR3 DNA is TGCGCCAGCAGCCAAGACCTACTCTATGAGCAGTTCTTC. Translating it yields CASSQDLLYEQFF.

The J gene is TRBJ2-7, the V gene TRBV5-1, with 7 bases that match TRBD1. The CDR3 runs to 13 residues. Germline-derived CDR1 and CDR2 are SGHRS and YFSETQ. The V gene end was trimmed by 4 bases and the J gene end by 6 bases; junction bases not matched to a gene: 7. Here the CDR3 DNA reads TGCGCCAGCAGCCCCCGACAGGGCAGCGAGCAGTACTTC. Translation gives CASSPRQGSEQYF. Together with reference TRBV5-1 and TRBJ2-7, the CDR3 gives the full variable domain: KAGVTQTPRYLIKTRGQQVTLSCSPISGHRSVSWYQQTPGQGLQFLFEYFSETQRNKGNFPGRFSGRQFSNSRSEMNVSTLELGDSALYLCASSPRQGSEQYFGPGTRLTVT.

The rearrangement links TRBV11-2 to TRBJ1-3, with a tentative D call TRBD1 (6 bases). Germline CDR1 is SGHAT and CDR2 is FQNNGV. This CDR3 has 15 amino acids. V dropped 5 bases and J dropped 2 bases, with 13 bases sitting between them. The CDR3 reads CASSPRGGAGNTIYF. Here the CDR3 DNA reads TGTGCCAGCAGCCCCCGGGGGGGCGCTGGAAACACCATATATTTT.

This chain uses TRBV7-2 with TRBJ2-7, with a possible D match to TRBD2 (5 bases). Germline loops: CDR1 SGHTA, CDR2 FQGNSA. The CDR3 length is 15 residues. V dropped 2 bases and J dropped 5 bases, with 16 bases sitting between them. The CDR3 nucleotides are TGTGCCAGCAGCTTAACGTACCGGGATGGTAACGAGCAGTACTTC. Residues: CASSLTYRDGNEQYF. The full variable domain, with the rest looked up from reference TRBV7-2 and TRBJ2-7, is GAGVSQSPSNKVTEKGKDVELRCDPISGHTALYWYRQSLGQGLEFLIYFQGNSAPDKSGLPSDRFSAERTGGSVSTLTIQRTQQEDSAVYLCASSLTYRDGNEQYFGPGTRLTVT.

The chain has TRBV9 and TRBJ1-1; D is ambiguous. The CDR3 is made up of 14 amino acids. Germline V CDR1 and CDR2: SGDLS, YYNGEE. Between the trimmed V and J ends, which lost 0 bases and 4 bases, there was a span of 10 bases. In DNA, the CDR3 is TGTGCCAGCAGCGTAGTCGGGGTGGGCACTGAAGCTTTCTTT. It codes for CASSVVGVGTEAFF.